This entry features one T cell receptor (beta chain) sequence. A read error may account for a junction end that differs from germline. The study ran its PCR with 60 Vbeta and 13 Jbeta primers. The data were produced by immunoSEQ multiplex PCR, yet TCRdb's version contains in-frame clones alone and is incomplete. This table has 100,000 to 150,000 clones, roughly 77% appearing once. This sample was included in a study of cytomegalovirus exposure and HLA in healthy donors. Donors were nominally healthy when sampled, though unrecorded immune exposures were likely. Germline V lookup: CDR1 MNHNS, CDR2 SASEGT. There are 13 residues in the CDR3.

The J gene is TRBJ1-2, the V gene TRBV6-1, with a possible D match to TRBD1 (6 bases). This TCR came from a man between 18 and 35 years old in good health and CMV-seronegative. The sample was PBMCs. This CDR3 is CASSLGGNYGHTF. The CDR3 region has the DNA TGTGCCAGCAGTCTAGGGGGTAACTATGGCCACACCTTC.